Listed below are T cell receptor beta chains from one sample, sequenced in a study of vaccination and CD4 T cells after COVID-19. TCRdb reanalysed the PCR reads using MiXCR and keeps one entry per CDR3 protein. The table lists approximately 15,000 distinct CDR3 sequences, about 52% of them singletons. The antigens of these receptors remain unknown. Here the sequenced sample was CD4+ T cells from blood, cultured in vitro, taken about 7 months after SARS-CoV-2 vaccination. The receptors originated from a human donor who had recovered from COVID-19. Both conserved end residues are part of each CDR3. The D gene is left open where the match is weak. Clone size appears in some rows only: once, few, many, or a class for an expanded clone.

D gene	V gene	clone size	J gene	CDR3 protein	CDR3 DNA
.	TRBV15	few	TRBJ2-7	CATSRGGVQTYEQYF	TGTGCCACCAGCAGAGGCGGGGTACAAACCTACGAGCAGTACTTC
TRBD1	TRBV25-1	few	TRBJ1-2	CASSRGQADYGYTF	TGTGCCAGCAGCAGGGGGCAGGCCGACTATGGCTACACCTTC
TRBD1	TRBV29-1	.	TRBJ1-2	CSVLGSGTGNGYTF	TGCAGCGTTTTAGGTTCCGGGACAGGGAATGGCTACACCTTC
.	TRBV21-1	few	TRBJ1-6	CASSKGAGQEDSPLHF	TGTGCCAGCAGCAAAGGTGCCGGACAGGAGGATTCACCCCTCCACTTT
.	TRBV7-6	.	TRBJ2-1	CASSRTVNNEQFF	TGTGCCAGCAGCCGAACGGTTAACAATGAGCAGTTCTTC
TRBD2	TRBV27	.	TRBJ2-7	CASSFYPLGLASSEQYF	TGTGCCAGCAGTTTTTATCCTCTGGGACTAGCATCTAGCGAGCAGTACTTC
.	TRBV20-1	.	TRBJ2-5	CSARDPWGGGGETQYF	TGCAGTGCTAGAGATCCGTGGGGGGGGGGCGGGGAGACCCAGTACTTC
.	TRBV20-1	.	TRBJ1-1	CSASREGGTEAFF	TGCAGTGCCAGCAGGGAAGGAGGCACTGAAGCTTTCTTT
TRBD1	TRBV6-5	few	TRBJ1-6	CASSYYPGQDNSPLHF	TGTGCCAGCAGTTACTATCCGGGACAGGACAATTCACCCCTCCACTTT
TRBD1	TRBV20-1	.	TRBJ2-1	CSASRQGRPNEQFF	TGCAGTGCTAGTAGACAGGGTCGTCCCAATGAGCAGTTCTTC